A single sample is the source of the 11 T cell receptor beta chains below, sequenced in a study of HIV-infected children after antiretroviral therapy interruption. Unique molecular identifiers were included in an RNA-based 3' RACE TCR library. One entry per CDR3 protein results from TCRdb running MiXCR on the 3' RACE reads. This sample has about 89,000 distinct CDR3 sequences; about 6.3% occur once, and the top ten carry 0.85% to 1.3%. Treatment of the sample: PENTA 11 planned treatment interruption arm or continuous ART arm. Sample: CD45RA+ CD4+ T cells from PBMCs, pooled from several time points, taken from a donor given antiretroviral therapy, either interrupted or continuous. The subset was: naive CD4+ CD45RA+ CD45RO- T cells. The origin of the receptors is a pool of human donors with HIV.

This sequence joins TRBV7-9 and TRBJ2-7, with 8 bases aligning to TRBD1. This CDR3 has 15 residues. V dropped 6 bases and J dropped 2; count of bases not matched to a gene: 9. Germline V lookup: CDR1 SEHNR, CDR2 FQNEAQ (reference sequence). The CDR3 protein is CASREGVDRAYEQYF. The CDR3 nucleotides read TGTGCCAGCAGGGAAGGGGTGGACAGGGCCTACGAGCAGTACTTC. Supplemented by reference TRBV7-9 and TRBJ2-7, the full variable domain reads DTGVSQNPRHKITKRGQNVTFRCDPISEHNRLYWYRQTLGQGPEFLTYFQNEAQLEKSRLLSDRFSAERPKGSFSTLEIQRTEQGDSAMYLCASREGVDRAYEQYFGPGTRLTVT.

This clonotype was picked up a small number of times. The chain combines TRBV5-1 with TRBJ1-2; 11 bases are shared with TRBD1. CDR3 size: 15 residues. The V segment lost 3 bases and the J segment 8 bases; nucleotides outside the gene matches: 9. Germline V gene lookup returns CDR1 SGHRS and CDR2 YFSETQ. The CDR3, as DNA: TGCGCCAGCAGCTCAGGACAGGGGGCGCCGGGAGGCTACACCTTC. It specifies CASSSGQGAPGGYTF.

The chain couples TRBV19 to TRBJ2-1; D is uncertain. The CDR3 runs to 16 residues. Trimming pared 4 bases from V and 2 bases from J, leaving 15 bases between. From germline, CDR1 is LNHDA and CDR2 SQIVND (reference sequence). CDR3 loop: CASSSHIPQTYNEQFF. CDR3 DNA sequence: TGTGCCAGTAGTAGTCACATCCCCCAAACCTACAATGAGCAGTTCTTC.

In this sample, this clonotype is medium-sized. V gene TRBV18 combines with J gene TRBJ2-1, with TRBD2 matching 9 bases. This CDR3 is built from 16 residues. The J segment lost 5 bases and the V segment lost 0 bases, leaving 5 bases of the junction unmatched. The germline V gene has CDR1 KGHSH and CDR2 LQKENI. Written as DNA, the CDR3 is TGTGCCAGCTCACCACCGTTAGCGGGGGCTAACAATGAGCAGTTCTTC. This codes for CASSPPLAGANNEQFF.

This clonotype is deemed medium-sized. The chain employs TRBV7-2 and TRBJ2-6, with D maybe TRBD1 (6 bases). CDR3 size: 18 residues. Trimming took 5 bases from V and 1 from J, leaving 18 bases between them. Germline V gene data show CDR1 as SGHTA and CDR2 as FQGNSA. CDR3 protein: CASSDWSRGGSGANVLTF. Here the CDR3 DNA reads TGTGCCAGCAGCGACTGGAGCAGGGGTGGTTCTGGGGCCAACGTCCTGACTTTC.

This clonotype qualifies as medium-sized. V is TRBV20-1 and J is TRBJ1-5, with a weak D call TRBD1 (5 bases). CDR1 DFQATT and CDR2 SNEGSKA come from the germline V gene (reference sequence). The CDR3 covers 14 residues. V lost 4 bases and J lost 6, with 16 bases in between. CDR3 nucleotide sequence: TGCAGTGCTACACAGGACCCTGGCCCTCAGCCCCAGCATTTT. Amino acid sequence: CSATQDPGPQPQHF.

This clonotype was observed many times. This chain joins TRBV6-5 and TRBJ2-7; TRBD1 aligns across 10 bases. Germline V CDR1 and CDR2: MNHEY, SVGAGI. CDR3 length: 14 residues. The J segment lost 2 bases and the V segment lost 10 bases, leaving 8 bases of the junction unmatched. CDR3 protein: CATEPGQGTYEQYF. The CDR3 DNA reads TGTGCCACCGAGCCGGGACAGGGGACCTACGAGCAGTACTTC.

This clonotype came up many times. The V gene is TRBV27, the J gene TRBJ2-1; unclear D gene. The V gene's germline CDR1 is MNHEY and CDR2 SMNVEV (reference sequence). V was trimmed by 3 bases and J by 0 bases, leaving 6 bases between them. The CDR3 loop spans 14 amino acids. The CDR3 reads CASSFRSSYNEQFF. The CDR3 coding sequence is TGTGCCAGCAGTTTTAGGAGCTCCTACAATGAGCAGTTCTTC.

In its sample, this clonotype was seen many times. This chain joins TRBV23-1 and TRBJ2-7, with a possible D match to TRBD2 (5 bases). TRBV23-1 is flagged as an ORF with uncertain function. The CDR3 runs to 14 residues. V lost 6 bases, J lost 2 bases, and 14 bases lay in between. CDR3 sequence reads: CASSQRLGAYEQYF. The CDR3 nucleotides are TGCGCCAGCAGCCAACGCCTCGGGGCCTACGAGCAGTACTTC.

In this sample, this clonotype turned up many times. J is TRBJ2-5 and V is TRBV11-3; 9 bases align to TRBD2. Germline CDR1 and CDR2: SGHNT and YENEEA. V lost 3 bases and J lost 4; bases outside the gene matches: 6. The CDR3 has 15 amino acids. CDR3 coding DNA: TGTGCCAGCAGCTTTAGCGGGGGCTTAGGAGAGACCCAGTACTTC. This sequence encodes CASSFSGGLGETQYF.

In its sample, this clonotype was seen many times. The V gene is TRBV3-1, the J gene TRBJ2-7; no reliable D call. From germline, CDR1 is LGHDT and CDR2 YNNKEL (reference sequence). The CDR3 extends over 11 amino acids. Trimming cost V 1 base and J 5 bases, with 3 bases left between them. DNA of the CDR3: TGTGCCAGCAGCCAAGTCCACGAGCAGTACTTC. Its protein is CASSQVHEQYF.